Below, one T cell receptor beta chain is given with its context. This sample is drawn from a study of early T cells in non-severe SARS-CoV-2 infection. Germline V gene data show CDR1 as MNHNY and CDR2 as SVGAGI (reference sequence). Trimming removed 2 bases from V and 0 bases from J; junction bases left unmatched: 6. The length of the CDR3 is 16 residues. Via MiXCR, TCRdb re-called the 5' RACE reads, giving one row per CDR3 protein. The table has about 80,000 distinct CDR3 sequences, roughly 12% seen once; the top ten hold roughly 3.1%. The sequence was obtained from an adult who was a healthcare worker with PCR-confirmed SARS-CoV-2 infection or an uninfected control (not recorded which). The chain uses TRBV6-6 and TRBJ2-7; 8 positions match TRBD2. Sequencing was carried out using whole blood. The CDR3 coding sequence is TGTGCCAGCAGTTACGAGGCGGGAGGAAGCTCCTACGAGCAGTACTTC. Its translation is CASSYEAGGSSYEQYF.